The 22 T cell receptor beta chains presented below share a single source sample, sequenced in a study of monozygotic twins with inflammatory bowel disease. TCRdb reprocessed the 5' RACE reads and stores each CDR3 protein as one record, lacking DNA. This sample's clone table lists 300,000 to 400,000 distinct CDR3 sequences. Sequenced sample: blood. Receptor source: a human donor with ulcerative colitis or Crohn's disease, or a healthy co-twin of an affected twin (not recorded which).

V and J are TRBV30 and TRBJ1-5. CDR1 is GTSNPN, CDR2 SVGIG, per germline (reference sequence). The CDR3 runs 16 residues. CDR3 in amino acids: CAWSVRLGEVNQPQHF.

V is TRBV5-4 and J is TRBJ2-3; TCRdb returns TRBD2, unconfirmable since there is no DNA. CDR3 length equals 13 residues. CDR1 is SGHNT, CDR2 YYREEE, per germline (reference sequence). This CDR3 is CASSGGVGDTQYF.

The V gene is TRBV29-1, the J gene TRBJ1-1; TCRdb's D gene call, TRBD1, goes unchecked for lack of DNA. The CDR3 contains 13 residues. Germline V gene lookup returns CDR1 SQVTM and CDR2 ANQGSEA. This CDR3 is CSAASSEGTEAFF.

The rearrangement uses TRBV19 and TRBJ2-1; TCRdb's assignment of TRBD2 cannot be checked, as there is no DNA. This CDR3 is built from 18 residues. Germline V CDR1 and CDR2: LNHDA, SQIVND (reference sequence). CDR3 region: CASSIGLAGAYAYNEQFF.

The V call is TRBV20-1, the J call TRBJ2-4; TCRdb's D gene call, TRBD1, goes unchecked for lack of DNA. CDR3 size: 14 residues. Per germline, CDR1 DFQATT and CDR2 SNEGSKA (reference sequence). The CDR3 spells CSAETGGGRNIQYF.

This sequence joins TRBV20-1 and TRBJ1-2; TCRdb outputs TRBD1, but without DNA this stays unchecked. The CDR3 covers 15 residues. The germline CDR1 and CDR2 sequences are DFQATT and SNEGSKA (reference sequence). CDR3 region: CSARDWGTGTYGYTF.

This chain uses TRBV4-3 with TRBJ2-7; there is no DNA to check the TCRdb D call of TRBD1. CDR1 and CDR2 from the germline V gene are LGHNA and YSLEER. CDR3 size: 13 residues. The CDR3 loop is CASGRDREYEQYF.

V usage is TRBV27 and J usage is TRBJ1-2; TCRdb calls TRBD1, which cannot be checked without DNA. The CDR3 consists of 12 residues. Germline CDR1 and CDR2: MNHEY and SMNVEV (reference sequence). CDR3: CASSSQGYGYTF.

The chain has TRBV20-1 and TRBJ1-1. CDR3 length: 13 residues. CDR1 DFQATT and CDR2 SNEGSKA come from the germline V gene (reference sequence). CDR3 in amino acids: CSARDRLPSEAFF.

The chain recombines TRBV18 with TRBJ2-2; TCRdb's assignment of TRBD2 cannot be checked, as there is no DNA. Germline CDR1 and CDR2: KGHSH and LQKENI. The CDR3 extends over 16 amino acids. The CDR3 protein is CASSPPSRGTTGELFF.

This rearrangement joins TRBV12-3 or TRBV12-4 to TRBJ2-1; with no DNA, the TCRdb D assignment of TRBD1 cannot be verified. This CDR3 spans 13 amino acids. This CDR3 is CASSLLQGNEQFF.

CDR3 protein: CASIGTGAQSYNEQFF. The V gene is TRBV19, the J gene TRBJ2-1; the TCRdb D gene call, TRBD1, has no DNA to confirm it. Per germline, CDR1 LNHDA and CDR2 SQIVND (reference sequence). The CDR3 loop spans 16 amino acids.

The chain couples TRBV18 to TRBJ2-5; with no DNA, the TCRdb D assignment of TRBD1 cannot be verified. Per the germline V gene, CDR1 is KGHSH and CDR2 is LQKENI. There are 14 residues in the CDR3. The CDR3 loop is CASAWTGTKETQYF.

The chain employs TRBV20-1 and TRBJ2-1; as DNA is missing, the TRBD1 call by TCRdb cannot be tested. There are 13 residues in the CDR3. Germline V CDR1 and CDR2: DFQATT, SNEGSKA (reference sequence). This CDR3 is CSADRGLYNEQFF.

The J gene is TRBJ1-2, the V gene TRBV7-9; TCRdb indicates TRBD1, and absent DNA this call remains unverified. The CDR3 extends over 15 amino acids. Germline-derived CDR1 and CDR2 are SEHNR and FQNEAQ (reference sequence). The CDR3 reads CASSLETTVFYGYTF.

This chain uses TRBV7-2 with TRBJ2-7; TCRdb lists TRBD1, though no DNA is available to test this call. This CDR3 is built from 13 residues. Germline CDR1 SGHTA, CDR2 FQGNSA. The CDR3 reads CASTPDRASEQYF.

The chain joins TRBV20-1 to TRBJ2-1; checking the TCRdb D call of TRBD1 is not possible without DNA. Germline CDR1 and CDR2: DFQATT and SNEGSKA (reference sequence). This CDR3 region has 12 residues. The CDR3 sequence is CSADRGLLEQFF.

This chain links TRBV20-1 with TRBJ2-5; TCRdb indicates TRBD2, and absent DNA this call remains unverified. This CDR3 is built from 16 residues. CDR1 is DFQATT and CDR2 is SNEGSKA in the germline V gene (reference sequence). The CDR3 reads CSARSPSGADFETQYF.

V and J are TRBV19 and TRBJ1-1; TCRdb calls TRBD1, which cannot be checked without DNA. Germline loops: CDR1 LNHDA, CDR2 SQIVND (reference sequence). The CDR3 totals 13 residues. CDR3 in amino acids: CASSIQGYTKAFF. The whole variable domain, remainder taken from reference TRBV19 and TRBJ1-1, is DGGITQSPKYLFRKEGQNVTLSCEQNLNHDAMYWYRQDPGQGLRLIYYSQIVNDFQKGDIAEGYSVSREKKESFPLTVTSAQKNPTAFYLCASSIQGYTKAFFGQGTRLTVV.

The chain recombines TRBV10-3 with TRBJ1-1. CDR1 ENHRY and CDR2 SYGVKD come from the germline V gene. There are 14 residues in the CDR3. CDR3 residues: CAISVKQMNTEAFF.

The gene calls are TRBV15 and TRBJ2-7; TCRdb names TRBD1, which stays unverified in the absence of DNA. The length of the CDR3 is 15 residues. CDR1 LNHNV and CDR2 YYDKDF come from the germline V gene (reference sequence). Here the CDR3 reads CATSSDRARSAEQYF.

V and J are TRBV12-3 or TRBV12-4 and TRBJ1-4; no DNA is available, so the TRBD1 call from TCRdb remains unchecked. The CDR3 covers 13 residues. CDR3 protein: CASSWGGYEKLFF.